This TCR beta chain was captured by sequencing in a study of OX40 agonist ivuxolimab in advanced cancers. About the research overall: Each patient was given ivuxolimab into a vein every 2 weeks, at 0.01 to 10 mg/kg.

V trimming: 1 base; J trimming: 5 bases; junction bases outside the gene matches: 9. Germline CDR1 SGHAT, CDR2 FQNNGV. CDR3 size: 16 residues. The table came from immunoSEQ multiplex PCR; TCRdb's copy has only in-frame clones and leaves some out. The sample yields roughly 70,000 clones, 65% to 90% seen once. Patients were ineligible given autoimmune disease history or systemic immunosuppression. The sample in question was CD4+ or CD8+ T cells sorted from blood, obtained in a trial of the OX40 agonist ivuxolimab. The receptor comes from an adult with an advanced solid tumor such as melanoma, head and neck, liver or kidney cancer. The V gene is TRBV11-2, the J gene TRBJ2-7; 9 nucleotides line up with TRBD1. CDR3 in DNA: TGTGCCAGCAGCTTAGTGAACAGGGGGCGCGTCAACGAGCAGTACTTC. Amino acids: CASSLVNRGRVNEQYF. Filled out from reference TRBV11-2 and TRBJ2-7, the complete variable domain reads EAGVAQSPRYKIIEKRQSVAFWCNPISGHATLYWYQQILGQGPKLLIQFQNNGVVDDSQLPKDRFSAERLKGVDSTLKIQPAKLEDSAVYLCASSLVNRGRVNEQYFGPGTRLTVT.